The clone carrying this TCR beta chain has just a few counts. Its target is unknown. This CDR3 is built from 16 residues. The junction had 7 bases not matched to a gene; V was cut back by 3 bases and J by 0 bases. CDR1 is SGHRS and CDR2 is YFSETQ in the germline V gene. The data were obtained in a study of cytomegalovirus exposure and HLA in healthy donors. Study at large: The 95 to 150 validation repertoires used a platform that matched the one used for the roughly 650 first-cohort repertoires, as a later analysis reported.

Study-level results: Under in vitro conditions, three CMV-associated chains were confirmed as specific for CMV antigens. Among TCR beta chains, those listed as cytomegalovirus-associated numbered approximately 150.

Clones were read by immunoSEQ multiplex PCR, and TCRdb kept only the in-frame ones, dropping some. The sample holds 180,000 or so clones, roughly 86% seen once. Donors came from a validation cohort of some 130 subjects, distinct from the first 666-subject cohort. The receptor was isolated from a man under 40 in good health and CMV-seropositive. Specimen: PBMCs. The gene calls are TRBV5-1 and TRBJ2-3; 7 nucleotides agree with TRBD2. CDR3 in DNA: TGCGCCAGCAGCTACCAGCGGGGCCCTAGCACAGATACGCAGTATTTT. Its translation: CASSYQRGPSTDTQYF.